Listed below are T cell receptor beta chains from one sample, sequenced in a study of metastatic and nonmetastatic thyroid tumors. TCRdb re-called clones via MiXCR from the PCR reads. Among more than 20,000 clones listed, about an eighth were seen once. Sequences were obtained from blood. Every receptor here comes from a female donor with papillary thyroid cancer or a benign thyroid nodule (not recorded which). Some clones in this sample may be carry-over from other donors' samples. Both conserved end residues are part of each CDR3. The D gene is left open where the match is weak. Clone size is stated in some rows and not others, as once, few, many or a class when expanded.

CDR3nt | CDR3aa | abundance | j_gene | d_gene | v_gene
TGTGCCAGCAGTTACTCAGGCAGGGGGCAGGGCACCGGGGAGCTGTTTTTT | CASSYSGRGQGTGELFF | many | TRBJ2-2 | TRBD1 | TRBV6-6
TGTGCCATCACCCCCACTAGCGGGGGCACAGATACGCAGTATTTT | CAITPTSGGTDTQYF | many | TRBJ2-3 | TRBD2 | TRBV10-3
TGTGCCAGCAGCTCGATCCCGGGACTCCGCTCTGGGGCCAACGTCCTGACTTTC | CASSSIPGLRSGANVLTF | many | TRBJ2-6 | . | TRBV7-6
TGTGCCAGCAGCAACGGGGGCACCTCCTCTGGGGCCAACGTCCTGACTTTC | CASSNGGTSSGANVLTF | many | TRBJ2-6 | . | TRBV6-1
TGTGCCAGCAGCCACGACAGGGTTGGGGCCAACGTCCTGACTTTC | CASSHDRVGANVLTF | many | TRBJ2-6 | TRBD1 | TRBV3-1
TGTGCCAGTAGTATAGAGGGCAGGGGCACCGGGGAGCTGTTTTTT | CASSIEGRGTGELFF | many | TRBJ2-2 | . | TRBV19
. | CAKQGEGYGCTF | few | TRBJ1-2 | . | TRBV7-9
TGCGCCAGCAGCCAAGGGCAGGGAGGGCAACGCGAGCAGTACTTC | CASSQGQGGQREQYF | medium-sized | TRBJ2-7 | TRBD2 | TRBV4-1
TGTGCCAGCAGATCGACAGGGACCGGAAACACCATATATTTT | CASRSTGTGNTIYF | many | TRBJ1-3 | TRBD1 | TRBV28
TGTGCCAGCATTCGGATTGATGCCTATGGCTACACCTTC | CASIRIDAYGYTF | . | TRBJ1-2 | . | TRBV2
TGCGGTGCCAGCGGTACGAGAAGCGGCTACACCTTC | CGASGTRSGYTF | . | TRBJ1-2 | . | TRBV20-1
TGTGCTAGTGGTTTCTTAAGTAGGGACACCATATATTTT | CASGFLSRDTIYF | many | TRBJ1-3 | . | TRBV12-5
TGTGCCAGCAGTTTATCGAAAGTAGCGGGGGTCACAGATACGCAGTATTTT | CASSLSKVAGVTDTQYF | many | TRBJ2-3 | TRBD2 | TRBV27
TGTGCCAGCAGCCAAGGGGTGAGCGGAAAAGAGACCCAGTACTTC | CASSQGVSGKETQYF | many | TRBJ2-5 | . | TRBV3-1
TGTGCCAGCAGCTCTCCGGGACAGGGGAGGAGCGGGGAGCTGTTTTTT | CASSSPGQGRSGELFF | many | TRBJ2-2 | TRBD1 | TRBV5-4
TGTGCCAGCAGCTTAGCGTTTCAGGGGTTAGCCAAAAACATTCAGTACTTC | CASSLAFQGLAKNIQYF | many | TRBJ2-4 | . | TRBV7-9
TGTGCCAGCAGCTGGACAGTAGGGGCCTACGAGCAGTACTTC | CASSWTVGAYEQYF | many | TRBJ2-7 | . | TRBV7-9
TGTGCCAGCAGCTTTATTAAGGGTCAGCCCCAGCATTTT | CASSFIKGQPQHF | many | TRBJ1-5 | . | TRBV7-2
TGTGCCAGCTCATCAGGGGGCATCGGGGAGCAGTACTTC | CASSSGGIGEQYF | many | TRBJ2-7 | TRBD1 | TRBV18
TGTGCCACCAGCAGAGCGGGGGGGTACAATGAGCAGTTCTTC | CATSRAGGYNEQFF | many | TRBJ2-1 | TRBD2 | TRBV15
TGTGCCAGTAGTAGCCAAGGGGAGACCCAGTACTTC | CASSSQGETQYF | many | TRBJ2-5 | . | TRBV19
TGTGCCAGCAGCCTCCTTGACATTTATGGCTACACCTTC | CASSLLDIYGYTF | many | TRBJ1-2 | . | TRBV7-2
TGCAGTGCTAGGCTGGTCGCGGGAGGGTTTAGGAATGAGCAGTTCTTC | CSARLVAGGFRNEQFF | many | TRBJ2-1 | TRBD2 | TRBV20-1
TGTGCCAGCAGCTCGCCACTGACAGGGAGCTACGAGCAGTACTTC | CASSSPLTGSYEQYF | many | TRBJ2-7 | TRBD1 | TRBV7-9
TGTGCCAGCAGTTTGAGTCCCACGAATGAAAAACTGTTTTTT | CASSLSPTNEKLFF | many | TRBJ1-4 | . | TRBV12-3/TRBV12-4
TGTGCCTGGAGTGTTAGCGGGAGCTGCACAGATACGCAATATTTT | CAWSVSGSCTDTQYF | . | TRBJ2-3 | TRBD2 | TRBV30
TGTGCCAGTAGTATGATCTCTGAGCCTCGCCACGAGCAGTACTTC | CASSMISEPRHEQYF | . | TRBJ2-7 | . | TRBV19
TGCAGTGCCGGGGGGGAGAGGAGGTCTAACTATGGCTACACCTTC | CSAGGERRSNYGYTF | . | TRBJ1-2 | . | TRBV20-1
TGTGCCAGCAGCCCAACTCCCGGGACTAACACCCACGAGCAGTACTTC | CASSPTPGTNTHEQYF | many | TRBJ2-7 | TRBD2 | TRBV7-6
TGTGCCAGCTCACCATTCCCCGCTGATCGGTGGATTAATGAGCAGTTCTTC | CASSPFPADRWINEQFF | many | TRBJ2-1 | . | TRBV18
TGTGCCAGCAGTTACTCGGGACAGGGGTATGGCTACACCTTC | CASSYSGQGYGYTF | many | TRBJ1-2 | TRBD1 | TRBV12-3/TRBV12-4
TGCAGTGCTAGGCTCCCCGGGACAGATACGCAGTATTTT | CSARLPGTDTQYF | many | TRBJ2-3 | . | TRBV20-1
TGTGCCAGCAGCCAAGCAAGGGATGAGCAGTTCTTC | CASSQARDEQFF | many | TRBJ2-1 | . | TRBV4-2
TGTGCCAGCAGCCCAGGGGGGGGAGCGGGAGGCTCCTACGAGCAGTACTTC | CASSPGGGAGGSYEQYF | many | TRBJ2-7 | TRBD2 | TRBV7-2
TGTGCCAGCAGCTTAGGAGGCCGTACCACAGATACGCAGTATTTT | CASSLGGRTTDTQYF | many | TRBJ2-3 | . | TRBV7-8
TGCGCCAGCAGCGTTGATGGGCAGGGGAATACTGAAGCTTTCTTT | CASSVDGQGNTEAFF | many | TRBJ1-1 | . | TRBV5-1
TGTGCCAGCAGCTTAGGACAGGGTGGCAACGAGCAGTACTTC | CASSLGQGGNEQYF | many | TRBJ2-7 | TRBD1 | TRBV7-6
TGTGCCAGCAGCTTAGCGTCGGGAGCGGGAGGCGCGCCCCAGTACGAGCAGTACTTC | CASSLASGAGGAPQYEQYF | medium-sized | TRBJ2-7 | TRBD2 | TRBV7-2
TGTGCCAGCAGCGCCACAGATACGCAGTATTTT | CASSATDTQYF | many | TRBJ2-3 | . | TRBV7-9
TGCAGTGCTAGAGAAACGGGGCATGAGCAGTTCTTC | CSARETGHEQFF | many | TRBJ2-1 | . | TRBV20-1
TGTGCCAGCAGTTTTCGTGTGAGGGTGCAGAGCAATCAGCCCCAACATTTT | CASSFRVRVQSNQPQHF | . | TRBJ1-5 | . | TRBV12-3/TRBV12-4
TGTGCCAGCCGTTACTCGGGGGGTTACACTGAAGCTTTCTTT | CASRYSGGYTEAFF | many | TRBJ1-1 | . | TRBV6-2/TRBV6-3
TGTGCCAGCAGCCCCGGACTTTCTAACTATGGCTACACCTTC | CASSPGLSNYGYTF | many | TRBJ1-2 | . | TRBV14
TGTGCCAGCAGCTTGGGGGGGCCTGGCTACACCTTC | CASSLGGPGYTF | . | TRBJ1-2 | . | TRBV5-6
TGCAGTGTCCGTACTAGGGGGCAAGGATACGAGCAGTACTTC | CSVRTRGQGYEQYF | many | TRBJ2-7 | TRBD1 | TRBV20-1
TGTGCCAGCAGTCCAGGGGGCGCCTACAATGAGCAGTTCTTC | CASSPGGAYNEQFF | many | TRBJ2-1 | TRBD1 | TRBV27
TGCGCCAGCAGCTTGAGGGATGGCCTTGAGCAGTTCTTC | CASSLRDGLEQFF | . | TRBJ2-1 | . | TRBV5-1
TGTGCCAGCAGCCAAGCCCGGGAGGGGACAGATACGCAGTATTTT | CASSQAREGTDTQYF | many | TRBJ2-3 | TRBD2 | TRBV4-2
TGTGCCAGCAGTTTCCAGGGGGGATCGACTAATGAAAAACTGTTTTTT | CASSFQGGSTNEKLFF | many | TRBJ1-4 | TRBD1 | TRBV28
TGTGCCAGCAGCGGAGTAGCGGGAGAGGCCTACAATGAGCAGTTCTTC | CASSGVAGEAYNEQFF | many | TRBJ2-1 | TRBD2 | TRBV9